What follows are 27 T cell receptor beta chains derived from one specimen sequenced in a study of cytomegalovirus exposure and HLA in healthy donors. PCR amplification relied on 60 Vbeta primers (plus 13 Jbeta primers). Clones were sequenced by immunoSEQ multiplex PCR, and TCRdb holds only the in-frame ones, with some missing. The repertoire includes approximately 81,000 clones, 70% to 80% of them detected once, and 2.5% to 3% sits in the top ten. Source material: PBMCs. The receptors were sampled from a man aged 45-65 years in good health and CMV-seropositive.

CDR3 coding DNA: TGTGCCAGCAGCTTAGGGGCTAAAAAAGAGACCCAGTACTTC. It codes for CASSLGAKKETQYF. This chain uses TRBV11-2 with TRBJ2-5; D uncertain. Germline-derived CDR1 and CDR2 are SGHAT and FQNNGV. The CDR3 length is 14 residues. Trimming took off 1 base at V and 3 bases at J, with 9 bases between the two ends.

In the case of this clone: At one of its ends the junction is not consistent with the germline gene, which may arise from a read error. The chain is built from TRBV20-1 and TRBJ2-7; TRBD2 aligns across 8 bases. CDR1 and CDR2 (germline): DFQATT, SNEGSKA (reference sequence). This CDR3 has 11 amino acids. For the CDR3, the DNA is TGCAGTGCTAGCTCCAGCGGGAGTGTCTTCTTC. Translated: CSASSSGSVFF.

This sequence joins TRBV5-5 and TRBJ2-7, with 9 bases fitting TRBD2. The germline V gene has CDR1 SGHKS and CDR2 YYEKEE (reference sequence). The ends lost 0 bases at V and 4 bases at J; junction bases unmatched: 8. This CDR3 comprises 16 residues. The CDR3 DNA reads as TGTGCCAGCAGCTTGGCACTTAATAGCGGGAGTTACGAGCAGTACTTC. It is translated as CASSLALNSGSYEQYF.

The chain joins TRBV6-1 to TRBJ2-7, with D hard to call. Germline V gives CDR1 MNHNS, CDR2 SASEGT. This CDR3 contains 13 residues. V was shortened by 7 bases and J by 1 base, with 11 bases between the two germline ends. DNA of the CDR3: TGTGCCAGCAATCCCCTCTATTCCTACGAGCAGTACTTC. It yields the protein CASNPLYSYEQYF.

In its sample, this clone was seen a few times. The CDR3 DNA follows: TGTGCCAGCTCACCAGCGTTGCCTAGCGTGATCACAGATACGCAGTATTTT. Its translation: CASSPALPSVITDTQYF. The chain recombines TRBV18 with TRBJ2-3; D perhaps matches TRBD2 (6 bases). This CDR3 comprises 17 residues. V lost 2 bases, J lost 2 bases, and 17 bases lay in between. Germline loops: CDR1 KGHSH, CDR2 LQKENI.

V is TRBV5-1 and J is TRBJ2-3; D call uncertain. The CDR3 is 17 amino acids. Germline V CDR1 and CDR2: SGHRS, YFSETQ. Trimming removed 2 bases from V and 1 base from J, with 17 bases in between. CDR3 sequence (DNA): TGCGCCAGCAGCTTCGGGTTGGGTTTTGGAGGCACAGATACGCAGTATTTT. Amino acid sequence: CASSFGLGFGGTDTQYF.

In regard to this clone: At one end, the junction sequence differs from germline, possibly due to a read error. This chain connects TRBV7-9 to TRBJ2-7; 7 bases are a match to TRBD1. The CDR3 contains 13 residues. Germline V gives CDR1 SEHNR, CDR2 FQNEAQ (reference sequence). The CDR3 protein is CSSSLQTGSEQYF. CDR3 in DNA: TGTTCCAGCAGCCTCCAGACAGGGTCCGAGCAGTACTTC.

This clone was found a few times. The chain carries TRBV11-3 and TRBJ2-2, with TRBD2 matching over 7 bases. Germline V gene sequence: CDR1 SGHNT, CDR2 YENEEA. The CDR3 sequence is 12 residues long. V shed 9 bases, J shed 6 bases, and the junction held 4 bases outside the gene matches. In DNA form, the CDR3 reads TGTGCCAGGGGGGGGGTGGCCGGGGAGCTGTTTTTT. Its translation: CARGGVAGELFF.

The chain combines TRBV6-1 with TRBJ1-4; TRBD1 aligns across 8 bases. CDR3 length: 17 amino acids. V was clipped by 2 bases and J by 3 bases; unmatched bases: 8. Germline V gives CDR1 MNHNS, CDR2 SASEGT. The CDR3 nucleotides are TGTGCCAGCAGTGAACGGAGCAGGGGGCGGGCTAATGAAAAACTGTTTTTT. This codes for CASSERSRGRANEKLFF.

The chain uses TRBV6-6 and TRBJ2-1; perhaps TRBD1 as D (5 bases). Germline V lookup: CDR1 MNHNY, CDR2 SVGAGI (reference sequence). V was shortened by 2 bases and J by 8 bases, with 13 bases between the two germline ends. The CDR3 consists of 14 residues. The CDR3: CASSYVSGKDEQFF. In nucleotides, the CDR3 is TGTGCCAGCAGTTACGTCTCAGGGAAGGATGAGCAGTTCTTC.

CDR3 sequence: CASSPEAYRTGDNYGYTF. Here the CDR3 DNA reads TGTGCCAGCAGCCCCGAGGCCTACAGGACAGGGGATAACTATGGCTACACCTTC. The chain carries TRBV7-6 and TRBJ1-2; the match to TRBD1 covers 9 bases. Germline CDR1 and CDR2: SGHVS and FNYEAQ. The CDR3 totals 18 residues. V trimming: 5 bases; J trimming: 1 base; junction bases outside the gene matches: 14. The complete variable domain, with remaining parts taken from reference TRBV7-6 and TRBJ1-2, reads GAGVSQSPRYKVTKRGQDVALRCDPISGHVSLYWYRQALGQGPEFLTYFNYEAQQDKSGLPNDRFSAERPEGSISTLTIQRTEQRDSAMYRCASSPEAYRTGDNYGYTFGSGTRLTVV.

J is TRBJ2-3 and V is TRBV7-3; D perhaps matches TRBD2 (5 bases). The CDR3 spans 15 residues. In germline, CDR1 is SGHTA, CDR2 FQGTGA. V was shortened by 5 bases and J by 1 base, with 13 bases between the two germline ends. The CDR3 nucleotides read TGTGCCAGCAGCCCAACGGACTGGGGCACAGATACGCAGTATTTT. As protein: CASSPTDWGTDTQYF. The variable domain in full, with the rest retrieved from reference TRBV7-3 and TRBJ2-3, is GAGVSQTPSNKVTEKGKYVELRCDPISGHTALYWYRQSLGQGPEFLIYFQGTGAADDSGLPNDRFFAVRPEGSVSTLKIQRTERGDSAVYLCASSPTDWGTDTQYFGPGTRLTVL.

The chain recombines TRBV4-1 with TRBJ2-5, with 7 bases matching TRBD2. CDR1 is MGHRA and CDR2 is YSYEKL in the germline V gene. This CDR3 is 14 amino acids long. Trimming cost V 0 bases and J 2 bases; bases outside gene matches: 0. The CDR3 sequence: CASSQERGQETQYF. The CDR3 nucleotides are TGCGCCAGCAGCCAAGAGCGGGGGCAAGAGACCCAGTACTTC.

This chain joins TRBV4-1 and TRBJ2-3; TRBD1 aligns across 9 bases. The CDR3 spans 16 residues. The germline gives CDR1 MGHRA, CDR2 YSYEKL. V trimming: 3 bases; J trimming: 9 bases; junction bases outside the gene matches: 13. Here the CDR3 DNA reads TGCGCCAGCAGCCAGCCGTCCCGGGACAGGGATGGCACGCAGTATTTT. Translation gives CASSQPSRDRDGTQYF.

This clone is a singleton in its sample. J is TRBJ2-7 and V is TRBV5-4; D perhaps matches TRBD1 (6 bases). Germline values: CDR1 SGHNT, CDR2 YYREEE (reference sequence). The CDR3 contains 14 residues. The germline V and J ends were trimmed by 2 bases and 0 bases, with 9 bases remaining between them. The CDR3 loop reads CASSLEQGSYEQYF. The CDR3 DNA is TGTGCCAGCAGCTTAGAACAGGGCTCCTACGAGCAGTACTTC.

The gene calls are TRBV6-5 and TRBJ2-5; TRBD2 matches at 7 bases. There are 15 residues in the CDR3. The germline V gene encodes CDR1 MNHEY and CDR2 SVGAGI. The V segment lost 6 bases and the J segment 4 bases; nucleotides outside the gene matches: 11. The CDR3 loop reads CASSGLAASGETQYF. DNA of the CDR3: TGTGCCAGCAGCGGCCTAGCGGCCTCGGGAGAGACCCAGTACTTC.

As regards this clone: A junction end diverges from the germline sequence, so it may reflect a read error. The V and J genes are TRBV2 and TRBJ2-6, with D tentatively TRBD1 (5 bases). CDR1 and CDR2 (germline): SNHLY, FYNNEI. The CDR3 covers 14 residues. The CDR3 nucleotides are TGTGCCACCCCGCCTGGCTCTGGGGCCAACGGCCTGACTTTC. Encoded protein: CATPPGSGANGLTF.

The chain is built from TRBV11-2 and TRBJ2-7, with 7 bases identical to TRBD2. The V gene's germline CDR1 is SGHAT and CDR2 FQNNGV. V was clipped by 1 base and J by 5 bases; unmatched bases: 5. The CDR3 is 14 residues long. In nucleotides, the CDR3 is TGTGCCAGCAGCTTAGCCAGACTAGCACACGAGCAGTACTTC. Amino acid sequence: CASSLARLAHEQYF. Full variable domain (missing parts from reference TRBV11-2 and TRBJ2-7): EAGVAQSPRYKIIEKRQSVAFWCNPISGHATLYWYQQILGQGPKLLIQFQNNGVVDDSQLPKDRFSAERLKGVDSTLKIQPAKLEDSAVYLCASSLARLAHEQYFGPGTRLTVT.

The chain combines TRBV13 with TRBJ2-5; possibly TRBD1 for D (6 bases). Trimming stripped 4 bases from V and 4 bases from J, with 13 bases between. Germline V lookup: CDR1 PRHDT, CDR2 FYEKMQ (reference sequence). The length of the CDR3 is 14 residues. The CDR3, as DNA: TGTGCCAGCAGCTCGACAGGCGAACTAGAGACCCAGTACTTC. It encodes CASSSTGELETQYF. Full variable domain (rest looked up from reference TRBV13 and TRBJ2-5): AAGVIQSPRHLIKEKRETATLKCYPIPRHDTVYWYQQGPGQDPQFLISFYEKMQSDKGSIPDRFSAQQFSDYHSELNMSSLELGDSALYFCASSSTGELETQYFGPGTRLLVL.

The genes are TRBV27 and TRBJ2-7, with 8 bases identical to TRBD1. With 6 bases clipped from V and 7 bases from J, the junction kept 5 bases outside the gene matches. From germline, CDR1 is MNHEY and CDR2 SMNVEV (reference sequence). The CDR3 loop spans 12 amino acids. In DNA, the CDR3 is TGTGCCAGCAGAGGACAGGGTCAGGAGCAGTACTTC. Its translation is CASRGQGQEQYF.

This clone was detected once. In nucleotides, the CDR3 is TGTGCCAGCAGCACGCAGGGGGAGGATACGCAGTATTTT. Residues: CASSTQGEDTQYF. V and J are TRBV7-3 and TRBJ2-3, with 7 bases that match TRBD1. Germline CDR1 SGHTA, CDR2 FQGTGA. CDR3 length: 13 residues. J gave up 6 bases and V 5 bases, and 5 bases lay outside the gene matches.

In DNA form, the CDR3 reads TGTGCCAGCAGCAAAGAAGTTGGACACAAGAGCTCCTACGAGCAGTACTTC. Protein: CASSKEVGHKSSYEQYF. The chain is built from TRBV11-3 and TRBJ2-7, with D possibly being TRBD1 (5 bases). V lost 5 bases and J lost 0, with 20 bases in between. The length of the CDR3 is 17 residues. The germline gives CDR1 SGHNT, CDR2 YENEEA.

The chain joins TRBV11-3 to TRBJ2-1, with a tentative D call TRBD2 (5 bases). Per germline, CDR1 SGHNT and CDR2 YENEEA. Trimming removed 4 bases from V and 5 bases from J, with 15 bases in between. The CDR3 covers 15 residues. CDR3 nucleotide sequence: TGTGCCAGCAGCTCCCTACCGCAGCGGCACAATGAGCAGTTCTTC. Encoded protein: CASSSLPQRHNEQFF.

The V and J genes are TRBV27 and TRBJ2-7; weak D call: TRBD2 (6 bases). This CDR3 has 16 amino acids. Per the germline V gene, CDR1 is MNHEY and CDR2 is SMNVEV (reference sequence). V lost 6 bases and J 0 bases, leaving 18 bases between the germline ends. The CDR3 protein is CASSGGGAGNSYEQYF. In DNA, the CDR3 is TGTGCCAGCAGCGGGGGTGGGGCGGGGAACTCCTACGAGCAGTACTTC.

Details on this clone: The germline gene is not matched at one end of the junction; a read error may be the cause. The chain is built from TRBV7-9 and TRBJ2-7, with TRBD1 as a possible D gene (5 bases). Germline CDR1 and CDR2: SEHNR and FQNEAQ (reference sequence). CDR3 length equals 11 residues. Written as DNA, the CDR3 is TGTTCCAGCAGTCCAGGGTACGAGCAGTACTTC. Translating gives CSSSPGYEQYF. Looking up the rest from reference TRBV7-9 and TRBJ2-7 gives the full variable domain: DTGVSQNPRHKITKRGQNVTFRCDPISEHNRLYWYRQTLGQGPEFLTYFQNEAQLEKSRLLSDRFSAERPKGSFSTLEIQRTEQGDSAMYLCSSSPGYEQYFGPGTRLTVT.

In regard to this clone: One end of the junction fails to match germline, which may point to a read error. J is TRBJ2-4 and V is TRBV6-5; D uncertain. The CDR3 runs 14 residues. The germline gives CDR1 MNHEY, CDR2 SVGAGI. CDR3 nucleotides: TGTGCCAGCAGTTCCCCCAAGGAAAAAAACAGTCAGTACTTC. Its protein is CASSSPKEKNSQYF.

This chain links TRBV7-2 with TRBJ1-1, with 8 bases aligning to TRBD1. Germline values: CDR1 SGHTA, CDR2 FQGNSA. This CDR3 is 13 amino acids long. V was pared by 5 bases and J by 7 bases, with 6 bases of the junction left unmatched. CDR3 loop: CASSLGQGYEAFF. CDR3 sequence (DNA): TGTGCCAGCAGCCTAGGACAGGGATATGAAGCTTTCTTT.